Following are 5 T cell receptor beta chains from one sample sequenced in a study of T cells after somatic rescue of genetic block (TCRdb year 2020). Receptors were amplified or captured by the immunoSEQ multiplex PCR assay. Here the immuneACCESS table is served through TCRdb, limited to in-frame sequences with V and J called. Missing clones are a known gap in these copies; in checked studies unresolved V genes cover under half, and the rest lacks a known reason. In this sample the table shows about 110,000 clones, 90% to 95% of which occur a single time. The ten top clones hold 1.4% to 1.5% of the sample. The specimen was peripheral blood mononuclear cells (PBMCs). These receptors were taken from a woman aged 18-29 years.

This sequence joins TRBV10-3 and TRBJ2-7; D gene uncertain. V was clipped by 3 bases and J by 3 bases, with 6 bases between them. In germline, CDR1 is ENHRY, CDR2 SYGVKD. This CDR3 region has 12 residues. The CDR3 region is CAISDHDYEQYF. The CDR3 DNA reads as TGTGCCATCAGTGACCACGACTACGAGCAGTACTTC.

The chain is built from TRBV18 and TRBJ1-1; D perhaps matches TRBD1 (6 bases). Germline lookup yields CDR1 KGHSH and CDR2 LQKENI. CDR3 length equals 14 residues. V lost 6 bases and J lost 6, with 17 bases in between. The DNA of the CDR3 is TGTGCCAGCTCCCCCGGTTGGGGGGCCGCTGAAGCTTTCTTT. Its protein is CASSPGWGAAEAFF.

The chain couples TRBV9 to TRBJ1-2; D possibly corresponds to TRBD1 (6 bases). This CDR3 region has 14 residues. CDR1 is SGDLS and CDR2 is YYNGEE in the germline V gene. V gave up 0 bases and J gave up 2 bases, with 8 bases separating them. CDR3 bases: TGTGCCAGCAGCGTAGGGACAGAGAACTATGGCTACACCTTC. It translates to CASSVGTENYGYTF.

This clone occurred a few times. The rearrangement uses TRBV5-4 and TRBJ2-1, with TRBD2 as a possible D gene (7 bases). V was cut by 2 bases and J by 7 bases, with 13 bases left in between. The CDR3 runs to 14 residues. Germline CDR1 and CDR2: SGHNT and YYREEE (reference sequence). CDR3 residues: CASSFGGGGNEQFF. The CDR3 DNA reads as TGTGCCAGCAGCTTTGGGGGGGGCGGTAATGAGCAGTTCTTC.

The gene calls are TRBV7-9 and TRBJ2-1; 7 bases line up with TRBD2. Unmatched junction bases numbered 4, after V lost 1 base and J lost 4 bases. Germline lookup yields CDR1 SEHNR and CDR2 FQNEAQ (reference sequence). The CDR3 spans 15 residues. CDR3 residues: CASSLVGGTYNEQFF. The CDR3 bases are TGTGCCAGCAGCTTAGTCGGGGGGACGTACAATGAGCAGTTCTTC.